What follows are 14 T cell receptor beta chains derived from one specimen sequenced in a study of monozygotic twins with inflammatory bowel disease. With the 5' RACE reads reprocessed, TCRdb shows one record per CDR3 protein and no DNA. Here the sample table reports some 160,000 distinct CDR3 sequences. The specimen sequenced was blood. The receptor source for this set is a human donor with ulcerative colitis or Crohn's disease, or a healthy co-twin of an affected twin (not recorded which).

The CDR3 reads CASREGLKTSPPNIQYF. The gene calls are TRBV5-1 and TRBJ2-4; the TCRdb D gene call, TRBD1, has no DNA to confirm it. The CDR3 is 17 residues long. CDR1 SGHRS and CDR2 YFSETQ come from the germline V gene.

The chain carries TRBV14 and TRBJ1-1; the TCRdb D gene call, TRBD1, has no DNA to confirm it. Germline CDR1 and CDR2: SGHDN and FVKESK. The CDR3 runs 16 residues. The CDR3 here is CASSQDWRGWMTEAFF.

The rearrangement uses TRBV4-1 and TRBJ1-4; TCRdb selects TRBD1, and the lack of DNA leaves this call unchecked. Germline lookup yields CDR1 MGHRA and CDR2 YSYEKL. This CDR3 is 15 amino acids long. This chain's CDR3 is CASSQVGAGREKLFF.

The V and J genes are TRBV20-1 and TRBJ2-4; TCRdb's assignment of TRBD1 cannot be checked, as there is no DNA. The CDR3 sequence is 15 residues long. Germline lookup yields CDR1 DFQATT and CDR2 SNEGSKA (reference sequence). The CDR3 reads CSARPTWGAGDIQYF.

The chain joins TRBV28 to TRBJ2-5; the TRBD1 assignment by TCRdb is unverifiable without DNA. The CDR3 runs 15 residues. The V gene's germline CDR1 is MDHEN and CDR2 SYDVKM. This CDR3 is CASSQIGGVQETQYF.

The CDR3 here is CASSPGQGSNQPQHF. The chain combines TRBV7-6 with TRBJ1-5; TCRdb calls TRBD1, which cannot be checked without DNA. This CDR3 spans 15 amino acids. The germline CDR1 and CDR2 sequences are SGHVS and FNYEAQ.

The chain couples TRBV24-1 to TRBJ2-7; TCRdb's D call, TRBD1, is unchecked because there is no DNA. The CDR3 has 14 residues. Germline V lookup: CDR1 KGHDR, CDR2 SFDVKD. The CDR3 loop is CATSANRVPYEQYF.

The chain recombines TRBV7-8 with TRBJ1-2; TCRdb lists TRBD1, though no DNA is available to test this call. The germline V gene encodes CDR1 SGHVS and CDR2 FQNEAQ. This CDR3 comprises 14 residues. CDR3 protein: CASSRQGIDYGYTF. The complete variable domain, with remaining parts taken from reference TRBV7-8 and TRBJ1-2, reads GAGVSQSPRYKVAKRGQDVALRCDPISGHVSLFWYQQALGQGPEFLTYFQNEAQLDKSGLPSDRFFAERPEGSVSTLKIQRTQQEDSAVYLCASSRQGIDYGYTFGSGTRLTVV.

The CDR3 loop is CASSIQGPRSGNTIYF. The chain links TRBV7-2 to TRBJ1-3. This CDR3 comprises 16 residues. In germline, CDR1 is SGHTA, CDR2 FQGNSA.

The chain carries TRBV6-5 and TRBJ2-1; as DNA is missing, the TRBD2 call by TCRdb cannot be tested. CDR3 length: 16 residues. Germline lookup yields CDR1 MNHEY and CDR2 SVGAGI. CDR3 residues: CASSYRGLARRDEQFF.

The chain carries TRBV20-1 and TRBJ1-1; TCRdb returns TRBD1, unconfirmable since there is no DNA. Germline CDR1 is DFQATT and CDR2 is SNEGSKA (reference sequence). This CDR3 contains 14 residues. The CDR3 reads CSARPGKWSTEAFF.

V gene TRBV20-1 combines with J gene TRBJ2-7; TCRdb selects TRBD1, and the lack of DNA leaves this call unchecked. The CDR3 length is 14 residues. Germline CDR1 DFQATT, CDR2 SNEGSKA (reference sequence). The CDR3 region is CSARRQGKNNEQYF.

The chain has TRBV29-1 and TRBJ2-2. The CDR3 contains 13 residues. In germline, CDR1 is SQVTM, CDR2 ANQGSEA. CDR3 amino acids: CSVEGLNTGELFF.

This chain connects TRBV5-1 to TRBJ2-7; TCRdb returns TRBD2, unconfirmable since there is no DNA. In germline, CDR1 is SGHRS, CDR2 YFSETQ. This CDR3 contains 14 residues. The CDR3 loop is CASRIGTPNYEQYF.